This T cell receptor beta chain was observed in a study of identical twins. Study-wide results and limits: Zero-insertion analyses could be partly confounded by invariant MAIT and iNKT cells. Fewer insertions marked abundant cord blood beta clonotypes; young adult naive trended weakly, memory not at all.

This clonotype has a single count. Its cognate antigen is unknown. One base away lies a much larger clone, so this may be a sequencing read error. CDR3 length: 15 residues. Per the germline V gene, CDR1 is SNHLY and CDR2 is FYNNEI. Donors uniformly comprised healthy Caucasians. Unique molecular identifiers were present on cDNA, and template switching added a universal primer site. TCRdb re-called the 5' RACE reads with MiXCR, one entry per CDR3 protein. Of approximately 1.8 million distinct CDR3 sequences listed, around 29% were seen once; the top ten hold approximately 0.29%. Sequenced sample: cord blood. The receptor was isolated from a newborn girl in good health. The rearrangement links TRBV2 to TRBJ2-5; D call uncertain. The DNA end lines up better with TRBJ2-4; the J call may be wrong. CDR3 DNA: TGTGCCAGCACAGGCAGGTCAGGCACCAAAGACATTCAGTACTTC. It yields the protein CASTGRSGTKDIQYF.